This T cell receptor beta chain was captured in a study of T-cell reconstitution after alpha-beta-depleted transplantation in children. In the case of this clonotype: What it recognizes is unknown.

CDR1 SGHTS and CDR2 YDEGEE come from the germline V gene. Between the trimmed V and J ends, which lost 1 base and 0 bases, there was a span of 14 bases. The CDR3 totals 17 residues. During its preparation, the TCRbeta library received unique molecular identifiers. One entry per CDR3 protein, called by TCRdb with MiXCR from the PCR reads. The table shows a few hundred thousand distinct CDR3 sequences, with 25% to 30% occurring only once. General study points: Approximately two months post-transplant, alpha-beta T cells reportedly originated from several hundred expanded graft clones. It was newly produced T cells that mostly accounted for T-cell counts and diversity one year after transplant. Some patients showed high day-60 TCRbeta diversity, which derived from surviving recipient T cells and thymic progenitors.

Here the sequenced sample was PBMCs, taken before TCRalphabeta/CD19-depleted stem cell transplant. V and J are TRBV5-8 and TRBJ1-5; possibly TRBD1 for D (5 bases). The sequence was obtained from a boy under three years old with Wiskott-Aldrich syndrome, due to receive a stem cell transplant. In DNA form, the CDR3 reads TGTGCCAGCAGCTTGAGGTGGGACGTGGATAGCAATCAGCCCCAGCATTTT. Residues: CASSLRWDVDSNQPQHF.